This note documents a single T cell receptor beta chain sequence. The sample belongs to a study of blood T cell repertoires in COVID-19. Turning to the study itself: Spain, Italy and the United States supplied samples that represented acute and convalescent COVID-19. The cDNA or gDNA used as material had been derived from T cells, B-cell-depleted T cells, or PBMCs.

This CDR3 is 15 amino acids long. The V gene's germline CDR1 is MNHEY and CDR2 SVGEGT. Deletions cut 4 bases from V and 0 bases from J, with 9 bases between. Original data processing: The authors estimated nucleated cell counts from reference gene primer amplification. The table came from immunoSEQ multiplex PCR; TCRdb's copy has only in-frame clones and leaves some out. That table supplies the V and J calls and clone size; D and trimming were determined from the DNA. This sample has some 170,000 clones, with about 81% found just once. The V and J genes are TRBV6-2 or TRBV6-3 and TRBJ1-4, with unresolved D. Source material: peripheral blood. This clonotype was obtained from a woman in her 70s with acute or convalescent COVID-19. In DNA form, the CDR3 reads TGTGCCAGCAGTTCCAAACTTGCAACTAATGAAAAACTGTTTTTT. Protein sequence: CASSSKLATNEKLFF.